Each of the 18 T cell receptor beta chains below was sequenced from the same sample in a study of tumor-infiltrating lymphocytes in glioblastoma multiforme (dated by TCRdb to about 2017). TCRdb records Illumina HiSeq 2500 as the sequencer. TCRB libraries were constructed from RNA through three rounds of nested multiplex PCR following a modified ARM-PCR protocol with multiple V-beta primers and a C-beta primer. TCRdb's own reprocessing of the public reads used fastp at Q25 and MiXCR and kept productive beta chains. Rows with a matching CDR3 protein are joined into one entry that keeps the most common DNA and genes. The table for this sample lists fewer than 11,000 distinct CDR3 sequences; 60% to 70% of them were counted only once. About 30% of the sample belongs to the ten largest clones. Material for sequencing was brain tumor tissue. All receptors derive from a male donor with glioblastoma.

Notes on this clonotype: Sequence at one end of the junction differs from germline and may be a read error. The J gene is TRBJ2-5, the V gene TRBV28, with TRBD2 matching over 10 bases. Germline CDR1 and CDR2: MDHEN and SYDVKM. The CDR3 is made up of 15 amino acids. The CDR3 DNA follows: TGTGCCAGTAGTTGGGCTAGCGGGAGACATGAGACCCAGTACTTC. Amino acid sequence: CASSWASGRHETQYF.

This clonotype was seen many times. V gene TRBV7-3 combines with J gene TRBJ2-4; either TRBD1 or TRBD2 may supply D (5 bases each). CDR1 is SGHTA, CDR2 FQGTGA, per germline. Between the trimmed V and J ends, which lost 5 bases and 0 bases, there was a span of 11 bases. The CDR3 runs 15 residues. CDR3 bases: TGTGCCAGCAGCACCGACGGGACAGCCAAAAACATTCAGTACTTC. This codes for CASSTDGTAKNIQYF.

Concerning this clonotype: At one end the junction does not follow the germline gene, possibly because of a read error. The chain recombines TRBV28 with TRBJ1-1; the D gene is possibly TRBD1 (6 bases). CDR1 MDHEN and CDR2 SYDVKM come from the germline V gene. The CDR3 totals 15 residues. The CDR3 DNA reads as TGTGCCAGCACCCAAGGGACAAGGGTGAGAACTGAAGCTTACTTT. Protein product: CASTQGTRVRTEAYF. Full variable domain (missing parts from reference TRBV28 and TRBJ1-1): DVKVTQSSRYLVKRTGEKVFLECVQDMDHENMFWYRQDPGLGLRLIYFSYDVKMKEKGDIPEGYSVSREKKERFSLILESASTNQTSMYLCASTQGTRVRTEAYFGQGTRLTVV.

Regarding this clonotype: This may be a read error: a much more frequent sequence differs by one nucleotide. V and J are TRBV5-1 and TRBJ2-1; D not resolved. CDR1 and CDR2 (germline): SGHRS, YFSETQ. The CDR3 is made up of 12 amino acids. CDR3 nucleotides: TGCGCCGGCAGCTTGGATGTGGGGAAGCAGTTCTTC. Translation: CAGSLDVGKQFF.

This clonotype has a count of ten or more. The chain employs TRBV30 and TRBJ2-6; 8 bases agree with TRBD1. Germline CDR1 GTSNPN, CDR2 SVGIG (reference sequence). V dropped 6 bases and J dropped 1; count of bases not matched to a gene: 8. The CDR3 covers 16 residues. The chain's CDR3 is CACPGGSFSGANVLTF. The CDR3 nucleotides are TGTGCCTGTCCAGGGGGCAGCTTTTCTGGGGCCAACGTCCTGACTTTC.

This clonotype was counted ten times or more. The CDR3 DNA is TGTGCCAGCAGTGGGACAGGGGGAAATGAAAAACTGTTTTTT. Translating gives CASSGTGGNEKLFF. The J gene is TRBJ1-4, the V gene TRBV2; 10 bases align to TRBD1. The CDR3 is 14 residues long. The germline gives CDR1 SNHLY, CDR2 FYNNEI. V was pared by 4 bases and J by 5 bases, with 1 base of the junction left unmatched.

This clonotype was detected only once. This chain connects TRBV6-1 to TRBJ2-2, with D perhaps TRBD2 (6 bases). V lost 5 bases, J lost 5 bases, and 12 bases lay in between. In germline, CDR1 is MNHNS, CDR2 SASEGT. The CDR3 runs 14 residues. The CDR3 is CASSRDFQTGELFF. In DNA form, the CDR3 reads TGTGCCAGCAGTCGGGACTTCCAGACCGGGGAGCTGTTTTTT.

The chain couples TRBV11-2 to TRBJ2-7, with unresolved D. There are 12 residues in the CDR3. Germline V gives CDR1 SGHAT, CDR2 FQNNGV. Trimming removed 8 bases from V and 9 bases from J, with 17 bases in between. In DNA form, the CDR3 reads TGTGCCAGCCCCCAGAGAACAGACACGCAGTACTTC. It yields the protein CASPQRTDTQYF.

This clonotype is judged large. This chain links TRBV11-2 with TRBJ2-3; D perhaps matches TRBD1 (5 bases). The CDR3 has 16 residues. The germline V gene has CDR1 SGHAT and CDR2 FQNNGV. Trimming removed 8 bases at V and 4 bases at J, with 22 bases between. The chain's CDR3 is CASYFPDSTSSDTQYF. DNA for the CDR3: TGTGCCAGCTACTTCCCTGACAGTACGAGCTCAGATACGCAGTATTTT.

This clonotype has only a few counts. This CDR3 fails to terminate in the conserved phenylalanine or tryptophan, so it likely reflects a read error. No DNA is shown, since the ends of the CDR3 on it are uncertain; the CDR3 is the one TCRdb lists. The V and J genes are TRBV12-3 or TRBV12-4 and TRBJ2-7; TRBD1 is the table's D call, not checked against the DNA. The CDR3 is 14 residues long, ends included. CDR3 region: CASSRDGLYYEQCL.

Comment on this clonotype: No conserved phenylalanine or tryptophan ends this CDR3, so it is likely a read error. The chain links TRBV20-1 to TRBJ2-4, with a weak D call TRBD1 (6 bases). V shed 3 bases and J shed 0 bases, with 24 bases lying between them. Germline V gives CDR1 DFQATT, CDR2 SNEGSKA (reference sequence). This CDR3 is 19 amino acids long. The CDR3 sequence: CSASDPDRGIRKAKNIQYY. The CDR3 nucleotides are TGCAGTGCTAGTGACCCGGATAGGGGGATTCGGAAAGCCAAAAACATTCAGTACTAC.

The chain combines TRBV11-2 with TRBJ1-2; no reliable D call. The CDR3 has 15 amino acids. Germline V gives CDR1 SGHAT, CDR2 FQNNGV. The germline V and J ends were trimmed by 1 base and 1 base, with 10 bases remaining between them. The CDR3 loop is CASSLGSADNYGYTF. The CDR3 DNA reads as TGTGCCAGCAGCTTAGGGAGTGCAGATAACTATGGCTACACCTTC. Looking up the rest from reference TRBV11-2 and TRBJ1-2 gives the full variable domain: EAGVAQSPRYKIIEKRQSVAFWCNPISGHATLYWYQQILGQGPKLLIQFQNNGVVDDSQLPKDRFSAERLKGVDSTLKIQPAKLEDSAVYLCASSLGSADNYGYTFGSGTRLTVV.

The J gene is TRBJ2-7, the V gene TRBV5-1; D is uncertain. Germline assignment: CDR1 SGHRS and CDR2 YFSETQ. The CDR3 has 14 amino acids. The CDR3 nucleotides read TGCGCCAGCAGATTCGCAGGAGACCCCTATGAGCAGTACGTC. This encodes CASRFAGDPYEQYV.

With regard to this clonotype: The final CDR3 position lacks the conserved phenylalanine or tryptophan, pointing to a likely read error. The gene calls are TRBV11-2 and TRBJ2-2; D remains unclear. The germline CDR1 and CDR2 sequences are SGHAT and FQNNGV. V was shortened by 11 bases and J by 2 bases, with 33 bases between the two germline ends. This CDR3 is 20 amino acids long. CDR3 nucleotide sequence: TGTGCCGGCACCCCCTCATTCGGCCAAGGGCTTACGGTAAACACCGGGGAGCTGTTTCTT. This translates into CAGTPSFGQGLTVNTGELFL.

This clonotype was picked up one time. The junction and the germline gene differ at one end; a read error may be behind it. The chain joins TRBV11-2 to TRBJ2-2; D may be TRBD2 (5 bases). CDR3 length equals 14 residues. Germline-derived CDR1 and CDR2 are SGHAT and FQNNGV. CDR3 amino acids: CTSSLGLGPGKLFF. In nucleotides, the CDR3 is TGTACCAGCAGCTTAGGTCTAGGTCCCGGGAAGCTGTTTTTT. The whole variable domain, remainder taken from reference TRBV11-2 and TRBJ2-2, is EAGVAQSPRYKIIEKRQSVAFWCNPISGHATLYWYQQILGQGPKLLIQFQNNGVVDDSQLPKDRFSAERLKGVDSTLKIQPAKLEDSAVYLCTSSLGLGPGKLFFGEGSRLTVL.

Points on this clonotype: In this CDR3 the conserved last residue, phenylalanine or tryptophan, is missing, so a read error is likely. The chain has TRBV5-6 and TRBJ1-1, with D possibly TRBD1 on 5 matching bases. The V gene lost 5 bases and the J gene lost 8 bases, with 16 bases spanning the gap. Germline V gene data show CDR1 as SGHDT and CDR2 as YYEEEE. CDR3 length equals 13 residues. As DNA, the CDR3 is TGTGCCAGCAGTCGAATAGGGGTGAGGGAAGCTTTCTTA. Amino acids: CASSRIGVREAFL.

On this clonotype: One end of the junction fails to match germline, which may point to a read error. The genes are TRBV20-1 and TRBJ1-1; tentatively, D is TRBD1 (5 bases). In germline, CDR1 is DFQATT, CDR2 SNEGSKA (reference sequence). The CDR3 has 15 amino acids. The CDR3 nucleotides are TGCAGTGCTAGAGATGGGGGGGGACTTGGATCTGGAGCTTTCTTC. Encoded protein: CSARDGGGLGSGAFF.

This clonotype has a single count. This rearrangement joins TRBV20-1 to TRBJ2-1; D is possibly TRBD1 (6 bases). Germline values: CDR1 DFQATT, CDR2 SNEGSKA (reference sequence). There are 15 residues in the CDR3. The V end was cut by 6 bases, the J end by 8 bases, with 23 bases between. CDR3 in amino acids: CSAGARWIGSDEQFF. The DNA of the CDR3 is TGCAGTGCGGGGGCTCGGTGGATAGGTTCGGATGAGCAGTTCTTC.